Shown below are 8 T cell receptor beta chains from a single sample sequenced in a study of shared clonotypes between healthy human individuals (dated by TCRdb to between 2020 and 2021). The library relied on the immunoSEQ multiplex PCR assay. As stored in TCRdb, this immuneACCESS dataset retains in-frame rearrangements with V and J assigned. A fraction of the clones does not appear; measured against another copy, unresolved V genes explain less than half of the discrepancy, and the remainder lacks a known reason. This sample comprises about 1.5 million clones, around 98% of them detected only once. Jointly, the top ten make up less than 0.55% of the sample. Source material: naive CD4+ T cells sorted from blood. What this sample's cell subset or site label stands for: CD45RA+ positively selected. These receptors all come from a man younger than 45 in good health.

J is TRBJ1-1 and V is TRBV29-1; TRBD1 is a possible D gene (6 bases). The CDR3 runs 12 residues. Germline CDR1 reads SQVTM; CDR2 reads ANQGSEA. The V and J ends lost 3 bases and 6 bases respectively, with 11 bases between them. The CDR3 loop reads CSVDGTSAEAFF. In DNA, the CDR3 is TGCAGCGTTGATGGGACATCAGCTGAAGCTTTCTTT.

V gene TRBV27 combines with J gene TRBJ2-5; 9 bases agree with TRBD1. Unmatched junction bases numbered 10, after V lost 6 bases and J lost 5 bases. There are 15 residues in the CDR3. CDR1 is MNHEY and CDR2 is SMNVEV in the germline V gene (reference sequence). The CDR3 DNA reads TGTGCCAGCAGCAAAACAGGGGGCCGGGTGGAGACCCAGTACTTC. It is translated as CASSKTGGRVETQYF.

The rearrangement joins TRBV5-1 to TRBJ2-1; 7 bases line up with TRBD1. The CDR3 is 15 residues long. Germline V lookup: CDR1 SGHRS, CDR2 YFSETQ. V gave up 4 bases and J gave up 5 bases; unmatched junction bases: 9. Written as DNA, the CDR3 is TGCGCCAGCAGCAAGGGACAGCCGACGAACAATGAGCAGTTCTTC. This translates into CASSKGQPTNNEQFF.

The chain couples TRBV14 to TRBJ2-7; the D gene is possibly TRBD1 (5 bases). Looked up from germline, CDR1 is SGHDN and CDR2 is FVKESK. The CDR3 covers 15 residues. V lost 0 bases to trimming and J lost 9 bases, with 18 bases between them. DNA of the CDR3: TGTGCCAGCAGCCAAGATAGGGGAAGGGCCGCGGTGCAGTACTTC. This gives the protein CASSQDRGRAAVQYF.

The chain carries TRBV19 and TRBJ2-7; either TRBD1 or TRBD2 may supply D (5 bases each). Germline lookup yields CDR1 LNHDA and CDR2 SQIVND (reference sequence). V was trimmed by 9 bases and J by 6 bases, leaving 24 bases between them. The CDR3 is made up of 15 amino acids. Here the CDR3 DNA reads TGTGCCAGCCGAGCGTCTGTGGGACGTCGAGTCGAGCAGTACTTC. Protein: CASRASVGRRVEQYF. The entire variable domain, with the rest obtained from reference TRBV19 and TRBJ2-7, is as follows: DGGITQSPKYLFRKEGQNVTLSCEQNLNHDAMYWYRQDPGQGLRLIYYSQIVNDFQKGDIAEGYSVSREKKESFPLTVTSAQKNPTAFYLCASRASVGRRVEQYFGPGTRLTVT.

This clone was seen only once. The V call is TRBV11-3, the J call TRBJ2-2; D not resolved. CDR3 length: 14 amino acids. V dropped 6 bases and J dropped 4 bases, with 12 bases sitting between them. Germline CDR1 is SGHNT and CDR2 is YENEEA. The DNA of the CDR3 is TGTGCCAGCAGTGCAATTTGGGGCACCGGGGAGCTGTTTTTT. It specifies CASSAIWGTGELFF.

This rearrangement joins TRBV19 to TRBJ1-2, with D unclear. Trimming pared 1 base from V and 8 bases from J, leaving 23 bases between. This CDR3 is built from 17 residues. Germline CDR1 and CDR2: LNHDA and SQIVND (reference sequence). CDR3 sequence reads: CASSIVAVGLTGEGYTF. CDR3 sequence (DNA): TGTGCCAGTAGTATAGTGGCTGTCGGGTTAACCGGGGAAGGCTACACCTTC.

The chain carries TRBV19 and TRBJ2-3; weak D call: TRBD2 (5 bases). With 8 bases removed from V and 1 base from J, the gap between germline ends came to 13 bases. The CDR3 runs to 14 residues. The V gene's germline CDR1 is LNHDA and CDR2 SQIVND (reference sequence). The CDR3 region has the DNA TGTGCCAGTCGGCCCCTCGGGGGCACAGATACGCAGTATTTT. Amino acid sequence: CASRPLGGTDTQYF.